Listed here are 15 T cell receptor beta chains from one sample, sequenced in a study of OX40 agonist ivuxolimab in advanced cancers. Profiled with immunoSEQ multiplex PCR; TCRdb holds only in-frame clones, not every one. Here the sample spans tens of thousands of clones, 85% to 90% being singletons. This sample comprised CD4+ or CD8+ T cells sorted from blood, obtained in a trial of the OX40 agonist ivuxolimab. These receptors all come from an adult with an advanced solid tumor such as melanoma, head and neck, liver or kidney cancer.

CDR3 coding DNA: TGTGCCAGCAGCTTGGACCAGGGCGGCTACGAGCAGTACTTC. Its protein product is CASSLDQGGYEQYF. J is TRBJ2-7 and V is TRBV5-8; maybe TRBD1 (5 bases). The CDR3 consists of 14 residues. Germline assignment: CDR1 SGHTS and CDR2 YDEGEE. V was cut by 0 bases and J by 3 bases, with 10 bases left in between.

This clone was observed once. The rearrangement links TRBV6-5 to TRBJ2-1, with 10 bases identical to TRBD1. CDR1 MNHEY and CDR2 SVGAGI come from the germline V gene. The V gene end was trimmed by 6 bases and the J gene end by 6 bases; junction bases not matched to a gene: 8. There are 15 residues in the CDR3. The CDR3 DNA reads as TGTGCCAGCAGCTGGCCGGGACAGGGGCGCAATGAGCAGTTCTTC. Protein: CASSWPGQGRNEQFF.

The chain is built from TRBV6-5 and TRBJ2-1; D possibly corresponds to TRBD2 (5 bases). With 5 bases removed from V and 0 bases from J, the gap between germline ends came to 11 bases. This CDR3 has 15 amino acids. Germline loops: CDR1 MNHEY, CDR2 SVGAGI. CDR3 DNA: TGTGCCAGCAGTATAACTGGGAGCTCCTACAATGAGCAGTTCTTC. Translation gives CASSITGSSYNEQFF.

V usage is TRBV5-1 and J usage is TRBJ1-4, with D possibly being TRBD1 (6 bases). The CDR3 is 15 residues long. From germline, CDR1 is SGHRS and CDR2 YFSETQ. Trimming took off 0 bases at V and 7 bases at J, with 13 bases between the two ends. CDR3 amino acids: CASSLEGGGGEKLFF. The CDR3 DNA follows: TGCGCCAGCAGCTTGGAGGGGGGCGGCGGTGAAAAACTGTTTTTT.

V gene TRBV6-6 combines with J gene TRBJ1-1; a possible D gene is TRBD1 (6 bases). Per the germline V gene, CDR1 is MNHNY and CDR2 is SVGAGI (reference sequence). Deletions cut 5 bases from V and 1 base from J, with 14 bases between. This CDR3 spans 15 amino acids. The CDR3 is CASSHEGGGNTEAFF. The CDR3 DNA reads TGTGCCAGCAGTCACGAAGGGGGGGGGAACACTGAAGCTTTCTTT.

The CDR3 loop is CASSWGWNTEAFF. CDR3 nucleotide sequence: TGTGCCAGCAGTTGGGGTTGGAACACTGAAGCTTTCTTT. The V call is TRBV27, the J call TRBJ1-1; no definite D call. This CDR3 region has 13 residues. Germline V gene data show CDR1 as MNHEY and CDR2 as SMNVEV (reference sequence). Trimming pared 4 bases from V and 1 base from J, leaving 7 bases between.

The chain carries TRBV9 and TRBJ1-1; 9 bases agree with TRBD1. This CDR3 has 15 residues. The V and J ends lost 4 bases and 3 bases, in that order; junction bases with no gene match: 7. Germline lookup yields CDR1 SGDLS and CDR2 YYNGEE. The CDR3 loop is CASSPRDRVDTEAFF. CDR3 DNA: TGTGCCAGCAGCCCCCGGGACAGGGTGGACACTGAAGCTTTCTTT.

V usage is TRBV7-9 and J usage is TRBJ2-7, with D uncertain. CDR1 and CDR2 (germline): SEHNR, FQNEAQ (reference sequence). The V gene lost 2 bases and the J gene lost 3 bases, with 5 bases spanning the gap. CDR3 length: 12 amino acids. The CDR3 region has the DNA TGTGCCAGCAGCTTAACCGACTACGAGCAGTACTTC. The encoded protein is CASSLTDYEQYF.

This clone was seen a single time. This rearrangement joins TRBV7-2 to TRBJ1-1; TRBD1 agrees at 9 bases. V lost 4 bases to trimming and J lost 1 base; unmatched junction nucleotides: 1. The CDR3 has 14 amino acids. Germline V gives CDR1 SGHTA, CDR2 FQGNSA. The CDR3 protein is CASSSGQGNTEAFF. Written as DNA, the CDR3 is TGTGCCAGCAGCTCGGGACAGGGGAACACTGAAGCTTTCTTT. The full variable domain, its missing parts supplied by reference TRBV7-2 and TRBJ1-1, is GAGVSQSPSNKVTEKGKDVELRCDPISGHTALYWYRQSLGQGLEFLIYFQGNSAPDKSGLPSDRFSAERTGGSVSTLTIQRTQQEDSAVYLCASSSGQGNTEAFFGQGTRLTVV.

The rearrangement uses TRBV19 and TRBJ1-2; 7 bases are shared with TRBD1. Per germline, CDR1 LNHDA and CDR2 SQIVND (reference sequence). Trimming cost V 0 bases and J 7 bases; bases outside gene matches: 5. CDR3 length equals 14 residues. CDR3 loop: CASSIDHRGSGYTF. The CDR3 bases are TGTGCCAGTAGTATAGATCACAGGGGCTCTGGCTACACCTTC. Filled out from reference TRBV19 and TRBJ1-2, the complete variable domain reads DGGITQSPKYLFRKEGQNVTLSCEQNLNHDAMYWYRQDPGQGLRLIYYSQIVNDFQKGDIAEGYSVSREKKESFPLTVTSAQKNPTAFYLCASSIDHRGSGYTFGSGTRLTVV.

The CDR3 is CASSGEQGVFGELFF. The DNA for the CDR3 is TGTGCCAGTAGTGGTGAACAGGGAGTGTTCGGGGAGCTGTTTTTT. J is TRBJ2-2 and V is TRBV19; TRBD1 is a possible D gene (6 bases). The CDR3 contains 15 residues. V was trimmed by 5 bases and J by 7 bases, leaving 17 bases between them. The germline gives CDR1 LNHDA, CDR2 SQIVND (reference sequence).

This clone has a single count. J is TRBJ1-2 and V is TRBV30, with 9 bases fitting TRBD1. Per germline, CDR1 GTSNPN and CDR2 SVGIG (reference sequence). CDR3 size: 13 residues. Germline trimming cut 4 bases from V and 6 bases from J; bases unmatched to any gene: 6. CDR3 sequence reads: CAWIGQGKHGYTF. The CDR3 DNA reads as TGTGCCTGGATCGGACAGGGGAAACATGGCTACACCTTC.

V is TRBV7-9 and J is TRBJ2-3; 7 bases are shared with TRBD1. The CDR3 consists of 14 residues. V dropped 7 bases and J dropped 0; count of bases not matched to a gene: 4. CDR1 SEHNR and CDR2 FQNEAQ come from the germline V gene (reference sequence). The CDR3 DNA reads TGTGCCAGCAATAGGGGGCGCAGCACAGATACGCAGTATTTT. Its translation is CASNRGRSTDTQYF.

The chain combines TRBV27 with TRBJ2-3; TRBD2 matches 8 bases. Germline lookup yields CDR1 MNHEY and CDR2 SMNVEV (reference sequence). The CDR3 loop spans 18 amino acids. J gave up 2 bases and V 2 bases, and 12 bases lay outside the gene matches. The CDR3 DNA reads as TGTGCCAGCAGTTTAGGGGTTAAGGGCGGGGGGTCCACAGATACGCAGTATTTT. It encodes CASSLGVKGGGSTDTQYF.

V usage is TRBV19 and J usage is TRBJ2-2; a weak D match, TRBD1 (6 bases). CDR3 length equals 14 residues. Looked up from germline, CDR1 is LNHDA and CDR2 is SQIVND (reference sequence). V was pared by 3 bases and J by 4 bases, with 9 bases between. CDR3 DNA: TGTGCCAGTAGTATGGGGGCGGGCACCGGGGAGCTGTTTTTT. Translation gives CASSMGAGTGELFF.